Detailed here is one TCR beta chain. This clone was counted a single time. The target of this receptor is not known. Base-call qualities are not available, and no considerably larger clone is one nucleotide away. Including the terminal cysteine and phenylalanine, the CDR3 comprises 14 residues. The retained sequence is limited to the CDR3, 42 bases, with the frame set at the first base. The germline V gene (reference sequence) sets CDR1 to MNHEY and CDR2 to SMNVEV. Unmatched junction bases come to 3, with V trimmed by 0 bases and J by 7 bases. The method was the immunoSEQ multiplex PCR assay. A mixture of 60 forward primers for TCR Vbeta segments and 13 reverse primers for TCR Jbeta segments was used in the multiplex PCR. A multiplex PCR assay on genomic DNA amplified the CDR3 region of rearranged TCR beta genes. On the Illumina HiSeq System, the amplified TCR beta libraries were sequenced as 87-base-pair reads. On the authors' methods: A later analysis counted about 82 million unique TCR beta chains across the 500 to 850 repertoires, and some 11 million of these chains were shared by at least two donors. Raw reads were error-corrected and collapsed into unique sequences by a nearest-neighbor algorithm in which closely related sequences were merged to remove PCR and sequencing errors. To assign V, D and J gene segments, CDR3 sequences were aligned to IMGT reference sequences. For a sequence to be retained, a match of at least six nucleotides to both a V gene segment and a J gene segment was required. Rearrangements were classified as productive when the CDR3 lacked stop codons and remained in frame with V and J, and all other rearrangements were classified as non-productive. Following IMGT convention, CDR3 was defined as the stretch from the second conserved V-encoded cysteine to the conserved J-encoded phenylalanine. The earlier analysis of a few hundred of the donors excluded any sequence lacking an unambiguous match to a single V gene segment. An earlier analysis of a few hundred of the donors classified V segments as functional when productive rearrangements were above 56.7% and as segregating when the standard deviation between donors was above 5%. To diagnose cytomegalovirus status from the catalog of TCR beta chain sequences, a statistical classification framework was built. In a later analysis, V and J genes were assigned by comparing TCR nucleotide sequences against IMGT/GENE-DB human TR gene sequences. Using the TCRdist pipeline, a later analysis assigned CDR3 sequences along with most-parsimonious VDJ recombination scenarios. In a later analysis, each TCR beta chain was defined by its CDR3 amino acid sequence together with its V-gene family, and reads without a unique V-gene family were excluded. As a way to deal with suspected cross-contamination and a sequencing artifact, a later analysis dropped more than 500 nucleotide sequences that were highly shared and had low generation probability. For each public chain, a later analysis derived a clonal expansion index from normalized ranks of inferred template counts within each repertoire. In a later analysis, generation probabilities were computed with a VDJ recombination model fitted to out-of-frame rearrangements, and the resulting probabilities were checked against IGoR. In a later analysis, TCR-TCR, TCR-HLA and TCR-CMV co-occurrence was scored with hypergeometric tests, and a repertoire-size bias correction was applied to TCR pairs. False discovery rates were estimated in a later analysis by permuting HLA or CMV assignments 20 times. A later analysis grouped co-occurring TCRs with DBSCAN, adding TCRdist sequence similarity when clustering within HLA-allele-positive subsets. Repertoires with fewer than 30,000 or more than 120,000 public chains, plus five repertoires with anomalous nucleotide sharing, were excluded from co-occurrence clustering. TCRdb retrieved this table from immuneACCESS and kept in-frame rearrangements only. Not all clones are present; in checked studies, unresolved V genes account for under half, and no reason is known for the remainder. D and trimming come from the DNA, and the V and J calls and clone size come from that table. The sample table shows some 120,000 clones, and 65% to 80% are seen once. 1% of the sample belongs to the ten largest clones.

The sample originates from a study of cytomegalovirus exposure and HLA in healthy donors (dated by TCRdb to between 2016 and 2019). For context, the study as a whole: In an earlier analysis of under 600 of the donors, roughly 300 Gb of sequence data and 120 million or so unique TCR beta sequences from 150 million to 200 million T cells were reported. An early release covering roughly 580 HLA-typed donors comprised about 300 gigabases of sequencing data and about 90 million unique TCR sequences. Of the 300 to 450 genotyped donors, roughly 76% were placed in the genetic ancestry cluster associated with self-reported Caucasian donors. The aim of the study was to test whether cataloging public T cell receptors could identify signatures of past pathogen exposure. The study profiled the T cell repertoires of 666 subjects by immunosequencing and related them to cytomegalovirus serostatus. Besides the first cohort of 666 subjects, a separate validation cohort made up of 90 to 150 different subjects was used. The study combined high-throughput TCR immunosequencing, statistical association of individual TCRs with disease status, and machine learning to predict cytomegalovirus infection status. To study patterns of TCR occurrence, a later analysis re-analyzed previously published TCR beta repertoires from 700 or so donors and added high-resolution HLA genotyping. In the later analysis, no new phenotypic data were used to find candidate immune exposures; instead, reliance was placed on TCR beta sequences and their occurrence across donors. In an earlier analysis of 500 to 650 of the donors, high-throughput TCR beta sequencing was used to judge whether each TCR beta V gene segment behaved as functional or pseudogenic. Donor age, sex, ethnicity and CMV serostatus were compiled together with the repertoire data. In a later genetic analysis, genome-wide SNP genotypes for about 65% of the roughly 670 donors were used, and that subset was treated as a discovery cohort. All discovery cohort repertoires had been generated using a single sequencing platform. Class I and class II HLA loci were covered by the typing at four-digit resolution. The number of donors typed differed by locus, with about 629-630 for A, B, C, DRB1 and DQB1, more than 500 for DQA1, under 610 for DPA1, and over 400 for DPB1. Several DR-DQ haplotypes were handled as single units for association and clustering, since linkage in the cohort was strong. Among about 400 genotyped donors of the cohort, an average of around 250,000 unique TCR beta nucleotide sequences was sequenced per donor, of which about 19% were non-productive.

The cohort comprised some 730 healthy bone marrow donors. At the time of sampling, all cohort members were nominally healthy, though unrecorded immune exposures were likely present. CMV serostatus was recorded as positive for roughly 290 and negative for about 50% of the roughly 670 cohort members, whereas no CMV serostatus was recorded for the donor in question. Every donor gave a peripheral blood sample, and the peripheral blood mononuclear cells from that sample were used for TCR beta sequencing. The Qiagen DNeasy Blood Extraction Kit was used to extract genomic DNA from the blood cell samples. What the work shows at the level of the full study, not this receptor alone: The study gave a list of around 170 TCR beta chains associated with cytomegalovirus. In a later analysis, HLA-associated TCR beta chains showed more clonal expansion and lower generation probabilities than non-associated chains that were equally common. Correlated functional status among segregating V segments might be attributable to linkage disequilibrium, but an unknown experimental factor could not be ruled out. The classifier was reported to diagnose cytomegalovirus status with high specificity and sensitivity in both the original and validation cohorts. Some IMGT-functional V segments, including TRBV6-2 and TRBV6-3, could not be told apart with the 87-base-pair reads, so those segments were excluded. CMV serostatus was the only immune exposure information available for the cohort. The presence/absence analyses assumed that sequencing depth was roughly uniform across donors, and that assumption may not be true. Specific HLA alleles were associated with 18,000 or so TCR beta sequences at a false discovery rate of 0.05 in a later analysis. According to a later genetic analysis, donors in an Asian-associated ancestry cluster had fewer N-insertions in productive TCRs than the approximately 670-donor mean. The authors suggested that the approach could potentially be generalized to other disease states and immunological phenotypes. According to a later analysis, TCR association rates differed among HLA loci, with DRB1 alleles showing the most associated TCRs and HLA-C alleles showing the fewest. A further reported finding was that TCR beta sequences accurately predicted the HLA-A and HLA-B alleles for most subjects in the first cohort. A cluster of highly shared sequence variants was judged likely to represent a technical artifact of the sequencing pipeline. Only TCR beta chains were sequenced in this cohort, and the absence of alpha or paired-chain data limited detectable features. Most TCR sequences were seen in very few donors, while some public TCRs were found in many individuals. When HLA alleles, especially DR and DQ, strongly co-occurred, TCR associations were difficult to assign to individual alleles. HLA typing was unavailable for some donors at each locus, so association tests used only the typed subset. In a later analysis, several top co-occurrence clusters were reported to appear linked to parvovirus B19, influenza, CMV and Epstein-Barr virus. The earlier analysis of 450 to 700 of the donors excluded seventeen rarely observed V segments, including chromosome 9 orphons, because counts were too low. In a later genetic analysis, a missense DCLRE1C variant was associated with V-gene and J-gene trimming of TCR beta chains, and the association was replicated in an independent cohort. According to a later analysis, most CMV-associated TCR beta chains appeared to be HLA-restricted, and the HLA associations seemed to be driven largely by CMV exposure. A few of the identified cytomegalovirus-associated TCR beta chains were confirmed in vitro to be specific for cytomegalovirus antigens. In an earlier analysis of around 600 of the donors, most TCR beta V segments appeared in productive rearrangements about 87% or about 30% of the time, broadly matching IMGT annotations.

This chain is built from TRBV27 and TRBJ2-1, and 7 junction bases match TRBD1. Sequencing input: PBMCs. This receptor was taken from a human donor in good health. The CDR3 corresponds to CASSLSPQGNEQFF. In nucleotides, the sequence is TGTGCCAGCAGTTTATCCCCACAGGGGAATGAGCAGTTCTTC.